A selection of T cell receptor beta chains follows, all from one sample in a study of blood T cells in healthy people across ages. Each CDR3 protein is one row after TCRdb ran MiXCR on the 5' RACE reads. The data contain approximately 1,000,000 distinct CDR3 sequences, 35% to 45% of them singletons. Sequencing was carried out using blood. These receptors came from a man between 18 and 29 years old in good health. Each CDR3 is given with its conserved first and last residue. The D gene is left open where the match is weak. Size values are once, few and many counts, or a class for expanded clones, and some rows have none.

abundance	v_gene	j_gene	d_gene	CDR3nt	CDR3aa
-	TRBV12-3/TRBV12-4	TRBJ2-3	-	TGTGCCAGCAGTTTTGGATTTGACACAGGTACGCAGTATTTT	CASSFGFDTGTQYF
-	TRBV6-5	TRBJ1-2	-	TGTGCCAGCAGTTACGGGAGGGAAGCTAACTATGGCTACACCTTC	CASSYGREANYGYTF
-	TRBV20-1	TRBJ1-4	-	TGCAGTGCTAGATCCTACATGGAAAAACTGTTTTTT	CSARSYMEKLFF
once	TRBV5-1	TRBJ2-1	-	TGCGCCAGCAGCTTGGTCGGAGGCCCCTACAATAAGCAGTTCTTC	CASSLVGGPYNKQFF
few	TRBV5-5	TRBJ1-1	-	TGTGCCAGCAGCCCCCACGGGGTGTTGGGCACTGAAGCTTTCTTT	CASSPHGVLGTEAFF
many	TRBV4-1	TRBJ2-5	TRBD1	TGCGCCAGCAGCCAAGAGGGACAGCAAGAGACCCAGTACTTC	CASSQEGQQETQYF
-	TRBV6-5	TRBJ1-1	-	TGTGCCAGCAGTTACGGCGAGGACTCTATGAACACTGAAGCTTTCTTT	CASSYGEDSMNTEAFF
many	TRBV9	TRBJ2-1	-	TGTGCCAGCAGCGTAGGGTCCTCGTACAATGAGCAGTTCTTC	CASSVGSSYNEQFF
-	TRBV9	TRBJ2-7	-	TGTGCCAGCAGCGTAGATCCGGGAAGGGGTGAGCAGTACTTC	CASSVDPGRGEQYF
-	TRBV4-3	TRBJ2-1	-	TGCGCCAGCAGCCAAGATCAAAGGGGGGGGTATGAGCAGTTCTTC	CASSQDQRGGYEQFF
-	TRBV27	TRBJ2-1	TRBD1	TGTGCCAGCAGTCTCCGGGACAGGGTCATCAATGAGCAGTTCTTC	CASSLRDRVINEQFF
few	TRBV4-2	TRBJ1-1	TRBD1	TGTGCCAGCAGCCGGACAGGCGTCTCTTTGAACACTGAAGCTTTCTTT	CASSRTGVSLNTEAFF
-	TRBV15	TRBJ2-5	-	TGTGCCACCAGCGGGCGATTCCAAGAGACCCAGTACTTC	CATSGRFQETQYF
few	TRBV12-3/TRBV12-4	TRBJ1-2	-	TGTGCCAGCAGTCCCCCCGGAGGGGCGTTCTATGGCTACACCTTC	CASSPPGGAFYGYTF
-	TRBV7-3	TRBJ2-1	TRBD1	TGTGCCAGCAGCCCACAGGGGGCTGGGGGACAGTACAATGAGCAGTTCTTC	CASSPQGAGGQYNEQFF
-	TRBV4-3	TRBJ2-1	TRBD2	TGCGCCAGCAGCCGAGATACGGCTAGCGGGGGACCCAATGAGCAGTTCTTC	CASSRDTASGGPNEQFF
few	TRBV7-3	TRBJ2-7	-	TGTGCCAGCAGGGGGGTAACGGACGAGCAGTACTTC	CASRGVTDEQYF
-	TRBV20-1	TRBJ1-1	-	TGCAGTGCCCCCCCGGGAAAGACTGAAGCTTTCTTT	CSAPPGKTEAFF
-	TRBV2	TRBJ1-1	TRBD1	TGTGCCAGCGGTGAGACAGGGCGCACTGAAGCTTTCTTT	CASGETGRTEAFF
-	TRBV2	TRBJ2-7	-	TGTGCCAGCAGTGAAGCCGGGAGAGGCTACGAGCAGTACTTC	CASSEAGRGYEQYF
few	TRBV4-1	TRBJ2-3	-	TGCGCCAGCAGCCTTGGGGCTACCACAGATACGCAGTATTTT	CASSLGATTDTQYF
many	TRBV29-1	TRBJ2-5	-	TGCAGCGTTGACGAGGACATCCCCCAAGAGACCCAGTACTTC	CSVDEDIPQETQYF
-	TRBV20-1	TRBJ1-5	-	TGCAGTGCTAGAGATCGGGGGGGCCTTCGGGGTTTTTTCAGCAATCAGCCCCAGCATTTT	CSARDRGGLRGFFSNQPQHF
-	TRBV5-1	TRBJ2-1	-	TGCGCCAGCAGCTTGGTGGCTAGAACCGATGAGCAGTTCTTC	CASSLVARTDEQFF
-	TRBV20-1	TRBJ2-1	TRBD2	TGCAGTGCTAGATCCTTAGCGGGAAGTGAGCAGTTCTTC	CSARSLAGSEQFF
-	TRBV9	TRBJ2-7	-	TGTGCCAGCAGCGTAGAGTCTTCCTCCGGCGAGCAGTACTTC	CASSVESSSGEQYF
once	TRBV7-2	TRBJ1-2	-	TGTGCCAGCAGCTTAGGGGGGGTTAATGGCTACACCTTC	CASSLGGVNGYTF
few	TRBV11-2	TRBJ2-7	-	TGTGCCAGCAGCTTAGCCCATGGACAGCTTTACGAGCAGTACTTC	CASSLAHGQLYEQYF
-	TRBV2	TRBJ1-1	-	TGTGCCAGCAGGCAGACAGGGAACACTGAAGCTTTCTTT	CASRQTGNTEAFF
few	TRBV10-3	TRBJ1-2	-	TGTGCCATCAGTGGCGGGGTTGATAACTATGGCTACACCTTC	CAISGGVDNYGYTF
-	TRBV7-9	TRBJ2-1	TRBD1	TGTGCCAGCAGTTCCAGACAGGGAATCTCCTACAATGAGCAGTTCTTC	CASSSRQGISYNEQFF
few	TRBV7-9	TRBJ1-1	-	TGTGCCAGCAGCTTAGGCGGGGGCAAGAACACTGAAGCTTTCTTT	CASSLGGGKNTEAFF
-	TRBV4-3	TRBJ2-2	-	TGCGCCAGCAGCCAAGATTACAGGGTCACCGGGGAGCTGTTTTTT	CASSQDYRVTGELFF
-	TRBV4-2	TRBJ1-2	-	TGTGCCAGCAGCCAAGATAGGACACCGTATGGCTACACCTTC	CASSQDRTPYGYTF
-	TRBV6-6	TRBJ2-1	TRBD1	TGTGCCAGCAGGGTAACCCTCGGGACAGGGAGATCATATGAGCAGTTCTTC	CASRVTLGTGRSYEQFF
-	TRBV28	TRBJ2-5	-	TGTGCCAGCAGTTTAAGCCCCGGTGAGCAGTACTTC	CASSLSPGEQYF
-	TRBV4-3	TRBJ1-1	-	TGCGCCAGCAGCCAAGACCCGCGCACTGATGCTTTCTTT	CASSQDPRTDAFF